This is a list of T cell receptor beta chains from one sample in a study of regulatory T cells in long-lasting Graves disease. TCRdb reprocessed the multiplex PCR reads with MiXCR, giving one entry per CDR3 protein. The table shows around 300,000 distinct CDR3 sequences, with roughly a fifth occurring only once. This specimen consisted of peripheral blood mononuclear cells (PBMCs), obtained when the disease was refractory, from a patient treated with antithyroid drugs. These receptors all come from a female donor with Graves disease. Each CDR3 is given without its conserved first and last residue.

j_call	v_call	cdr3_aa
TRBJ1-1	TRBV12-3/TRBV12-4	ASSLWTADTEAF
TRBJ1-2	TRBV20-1	SADRIEDYGYT
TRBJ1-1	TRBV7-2	ASSRTTGWDTEAF
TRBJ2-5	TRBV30	AWSGKGTETQY
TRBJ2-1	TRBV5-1	ASSLGGQGLWDEQF
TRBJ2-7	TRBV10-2	ASSVAGGPYEQY
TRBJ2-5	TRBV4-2	ASSQGGRSQETQY
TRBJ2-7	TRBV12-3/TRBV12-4	ASSPLLGAPHEQY
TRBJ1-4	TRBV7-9	ASSWQSNEKLF
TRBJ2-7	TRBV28	ASSFRMGGEQY
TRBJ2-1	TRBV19	ASSIVGGSGNEQF
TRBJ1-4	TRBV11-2	ASSLGTGTNEKLF
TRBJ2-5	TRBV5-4	ASSSGTSGRKETQY
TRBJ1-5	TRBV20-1	SASGSGQGYNQPQH
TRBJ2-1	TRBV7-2	ASSPATRVYNEQF
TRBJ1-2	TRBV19	ASKRSSLYDGYT
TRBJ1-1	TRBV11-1	ASSVDSMNTEAF
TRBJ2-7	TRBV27	ASSWEENEQY
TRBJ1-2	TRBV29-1	SVAGGGDGYT
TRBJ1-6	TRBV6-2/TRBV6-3	ASSYGLPDNLPLH
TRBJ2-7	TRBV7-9	ASSGWTSGSPEQY
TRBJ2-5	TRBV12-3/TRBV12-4	ASRPRGKYQETQY
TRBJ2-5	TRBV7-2	ASSLPGQRIGETQY
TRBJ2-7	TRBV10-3	AIKAGVSQHYEQY
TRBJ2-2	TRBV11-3	ASSSPGQGDTGELF
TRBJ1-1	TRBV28	ASYSEEAF
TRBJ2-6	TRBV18	ASSPTTSGANVLT
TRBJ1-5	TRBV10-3	AISESGSYQPQH
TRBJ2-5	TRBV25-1	ASSAPPLEETQY
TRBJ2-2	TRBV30	AWSVFAGWSGELF
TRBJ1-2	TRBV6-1	ASSDATNYGYT
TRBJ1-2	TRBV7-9	ASSTTGKNGYT
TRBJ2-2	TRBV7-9	ATGGTALDTGELF
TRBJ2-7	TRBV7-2	ASSLAGDLSTYEQY
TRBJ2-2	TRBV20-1	SAPGDTGELF
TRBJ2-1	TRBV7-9	ASSLMRSGSYNEQF
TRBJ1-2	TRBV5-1	ASSTGQGPYGYT
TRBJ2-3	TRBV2	ASMREDTQY
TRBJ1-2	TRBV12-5	ASGLGGGYGYT
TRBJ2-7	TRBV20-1	SARWGQPGAEQY
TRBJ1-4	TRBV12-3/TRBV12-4	ASSSRGTGDEKLF
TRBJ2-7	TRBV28	ASRMTGDGSYEQY
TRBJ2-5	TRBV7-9	ASSLGASGQETQY
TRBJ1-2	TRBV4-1	ASSQPARQGIYGYT
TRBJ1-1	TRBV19	ASSIRRGGMNTEAF
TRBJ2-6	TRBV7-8	ASSLLPGQGVLTGANVLT
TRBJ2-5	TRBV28	ASSWTGMETQY